Listed below are T cell receptor beta chains from one sample, sequenced in a study of blood T cell repertoires in COVID-19. Libraries were prepared by immunoSEQ multiplex PCR; TCRdb keeps only in-frame clonotypes and omits some of them. This table has some 89,000 clones, approximately 80% appearing once. Sequencing was done on a sample of peripheral blood. The receptors derive from a man aged 65 to 79 with acute or convalescent COVID-19. Both conserved end residues are part of each CDR3. D genes are given only for firm matches. Not every row has a clone size; where given, it reads once, few, many or a size class.

d_call | j_call | v_call | clone_size | cdr3_aa | cdr3_nt
NA | TRBJ2-5 | TRBV19 | few | CASSTGHSQETQYF | TGTGCCAGTAGTACGGGACACTCCCAAGAGACCCAGTACTTC
TRBD1 | TRBJ2-5 | TRBV24-1 | NA | CATSALGDREVETQYF | TGTGCCACCAGTGCCCTTGGGGACAGGGAGGTTGAGACCCAGTACTTC
TRBD1 | TRBJ1-6 | TRBV5-4 | NA | CASSVGQGPYNSPLHF | TGTGCCAGCAGCGTCGGACAGGGGCCCTATAATTCACCCCTCCACTTT
NA | TRBJ1-5 | TRBV5-1 | NA | CASSFSGQLGQPQHF | TGCGCCAGCAGCTTCTCAGGTCAACTTGGTCAGCCCCAGCATTTT
NA | TRBJ2-5 | TRBV28 | NA | CASSSLLYQETQYF | TGTGCCAGCAGTTCTCTCTTGTACCAAGAGACCCAGTACTTC
TRBD1 | TRBJ2-2 | TRBV6-5 | NA | CASSTRDSGFGELFF | TGTGCCAGCAGTACCCGGGACAGTGGGTTCGGGGAGCTGTTTTTT
NA | TRBJ2-6 | TRBV6-5 | NA | CASSSEGLSGANVLTF | TGTGCCAGCAGTTCCGAGGGCCTCTCTGGGGCCAACGTCCTGACTTTC
TRBD1 | TRBJ2-5 | TRBV9 | NA | CASSAWTGQETQYF | TGTGCCAGCAGCGCCTGGACAGGCCAAGAGACCCAGTACTTC
TRBD2 | TRBJ2-1 | TRBV4-2 | NA | CASSNLAGGINNEQFF | TGTGCCAGCAGCAACTTAGCGGGGGGGATTAACAATGAGCAGTTCTTC
NA | TRBJ1-1 | TRBV2 | once | CASSEAIGGTEAFF | TGTGCCAGCAGTGAGGCTATAGGGGGCACTGAAGCTTTCTTT
TRBD1 | TRBJ1-1 | TRBV27 | NA | CASRVQGGNTEAFF | TGTGCCAGCAGAGTACAGGGGGGGAACACTGAAGCTTTCTTT
TRBD1 | TRBJ1-5 | TRBV27 | NA | CASGDRNQPQHF | TGTGCCAGCGGGGACAGAAATCAGCCCCAGCATTTT
TRBD1 | TRBJ1-4 | TRBV19 | NA | CASSTLIQGGDEKLFF | TGTGCCAGTAGTACCCTGATTCAGGGGGGTGATGAAAAACTGTTTTTT
NA | TRBJ2-7 | TRBV5-5 | once | CASSLDRGAFYEQYF | TGTGCCAGCAGCTTGGATCGGGGGGCATTCTACGAGCAGTACTTC
TRBD1 | TRBJ1-2 | TRBV11-2 | NA | CASSSTGGVGYTF | TGTGCCAGCAGCTCTACAGGGGGCGTTGGCTACACCTTC
TRBD1 | TRBJ1-2 | TRBV29-1 | few | CSVDTGQAGYTF | TGCAGCGTTGACACAGGACAGGCGGGCTACACCTTC
NA | TRBJ1-6 | TRBV6-1 | NA | CASSEADSRNSPLHF | TGTGCCAGCAGTGAAGCGGACAGTCGTAATTCACCCCTCCACTTT
NA | TRBJ1-5 | TRBV19 | NA | CASSISGAINQPQHF | TGTGCCAGTAGTATTTCAGGGGCGATCAATCAGCCCCAGCATTTT
NA | TRBJ2-7 | TRBV19 | NA | CASRAPGSGYEQYF | TGTGCCAGTAGGGCTCCGGGTAGCGGCTACGAGCAGTACTTC
NA | TRBJ1-2 | TRBV27 | NA | CASRSRAGYGYTF | TGTGCCAGCAGATCCAGAGCGGGCTATGGCTACACCTTC
NA | TRBJ2-2 | TRBV10-2 | NA | CASSEAGTGELFF | TGCGCCAGCAGTGAAGCCGGGACCGGGGAGCTGTTTTTT
TRBD1 | TRBJ1-1 | TRBV5-5 | NA | CASSLTGALTEAFF | TGTGCCAGCAGCTTGACAGGGGCTTTGACTGAAGCTTTCTTT
TRBD2 | TRBJ2-1 | TRBV4-1 | few | CASSSRLASYNEQFF | TGCGCCAGCAGCTCACGACTAGCCTCCTACAATGAGCAGTTCTTC
NA | TRBJ1-5 | TRBV4-1 | NA | CASSQGLGGANQPQHF | TGCGCCAGCAGCCAAGGGTTGGGGGGGGCGAATCAGCCCCAGCATTTT
NA | TRBJ1-5 | TRBV23-1 | NA | CASSQPPPRTTNQPQHF | TGCGCCAGCAGTCAACCGCCGCCGAGGACAACTAATCAGCCCCAGCATTTT
TRBD1 | TRBJ1-4 | TRBV28 | NA | CASRQGAREKLFF | TGTGCCAGCAGACAGGGGGCGCGAGAAAAACTGTTTTTT
NA | TRBJ2-7 | TRBV6-6 | NA | CASSPGTGYEQYF | TGTGCCAGCAGCCCGGGGACTGGGTACGAGCAGTACTTC